These T cell receptor beta chains were read from a single sample in a study of blood T cell repertoires in COVID-19. The protocol was immunoSEQ multiplex PCR, while the TCRdb copy is restricted to in-frame clones and leaves out a portion. The table records fewer than 200,000 clones, about 89% of them present only once. The sequenced sample consisted of peripheral blood. The receptors here all came from a man in his forties or fifties with active or convalescent COVID-19. The CDR3 runs from the conserved cysteine through the conserved F or W. Each record gives: D gene, clone size, J gene, V gene, CDR3 DNA, CDR3 protein. The D gene is left open where the match is weak. Part of the rows lack a size; the others show once, few, many or a class for expanded clones.

>.|.|TRBJ2-3|TRBV29-1
TGCAGCGTTGCGGTTAGCGGTTATTACACAGATACGCAGTATTTT
CSVAVSGYYTDTQYF
>TRBD2|.|TRBJ2-1|TRBV5-6
TGTGCCAGCAGCTTGGTGGGGACTAGCGGGGTTAATGAGCAGTTCTTC
CASSLVGTSGVNEQFF
>.|.|TRBJ2-1|TRBV4-1
TGCGCCAGCAGCCAAGTTGGGGAGGTAACCTACAATGAGCAGTTCTTC
CASSQVGEVTYNEQFF
>.|.|TRBJ2-7|TRBV3-1/TRBV3-2
TGTGCCAGCAGCAAGAGTGTTGAGGGGGTCGAGCAGTACTTC
CASSKSVEGVEQYF
>TRBD1|.|TRBJ2-1|TRBV29-1
TGCAGCGTTACCCCCCCGGCAGGGGGTTCCTACAATGAGCAGTTCTTC
CSVTPPAGGSYNEQFF
>.|.|TRBJ1-5|TRBV19
TGTGCCAGTAGTATTGGTGGCGGACAGTATAGCAATCAGCCCCAGCATTTT
CASSIGGGQYSNQPQHF
>TRBD2|.|TRBJ2-3|TRBV5-1
TGCGCCAGCAGCTATAGCGGGGCGGGGGATACGCAGTATTTT
CASSYSGAGDTQYF
>.|.|TRBJ2-7|TRBV27
TGTGCCAGCAGACGCTTGGGGGGAGTCTACGAGCAGTACTTC
CASRRLGGVYEQYF
>.|.|TRBJ1-3|TRBV12-3/TRBV12-4
TGTGCCAGCAGTTCTTACAGGGGAAACACCATATATTTT
CASSSYRGNTIYF
>.|.|TRBJ1-2|TRBV19
TGTGCCAGTAGTCCAGACGGGAACTATGGCTACACCTTC
CASSPDGNYGYTF
>TRBD1|.|TRBJ1-5|TRBV10-2
TGCGCCAGCAGTGGGACAGGGGATTATCAGCCCCAGCATTTT
CASSGTGDYQPQHF
>TRBD1|.|TRBJ2-1|TRBV11-3
TGTGCCAGCAGCCCCTCCGGGACAGGGAGCTCCTACAATGAGCAGTTCTTC
CASSPSGTGSSYNEQFF
>TRBD2|.|TRBJ2-5|TRBV7-9
TGTGCCAGCAGCTGGATAGCGGGGGATAGGGAGACCCAGTACTTC
CASSWIAGDRETQYF
>.|.|TRBJ1-4|TRBV3-1/TRBV3-2
TGTGCCAGCAGTCCTAGCCCTCGGTATAATGAAAAACTGTTTTTT
CASSPSPRYNEKLFF
>.|.|TRBJ1-4|TRBV6-5
TGTGCCAGCAGATACCTAGTGGTTGAAAAACTGTTTTTT
CASRYLVVEKLFF
>.|.|TRBJ1-1|TRBV7-9
TGTGCCAGCAGCTTGGGGACACCGAACACTGAAGCTTTCTTT
CASSLGTPNTEAFF
>.|.|TRBJ2-3|TRBV6-5
TGTGCCAGCAGAATCCCTGGGGCTCCCCCGGATACGCAGTATTTT
CASRIPGAPPDTQYF
>TRBD1|.|TRBJ1-2|TRBV6-5
TGTGCCAGCAGCGACAGGGGGGATGGCTACACCTTC
CASSDRGDGYTF
>.|.|TRBJ1-1|TRBV3-1/TRBV3-2
TGTGCCAGCAGCCATGAGATTAACACTGAAGCTTTCTTT
CASSHEINTEAFF
>TRBD2|.|TRBJ2-1|TRBV7-3
TGTGCCAGCAGCGCTAGCGGGGGTACCAATGAGCAGTTCTTC
CASSASGGTNEQFF
>.|.|TRBJ2-3|TRBV3-1/TRBV3-2
TGTGCCAGCAGCCCCACTGGCGGGAGCACAGATACGCAGTATTTT
CASSPTGGSTDTQYF
>.|.|TRBJ1-3|TRBV11-2
TGTGCCAGCAGCTTAGCCCCCCAGGTTACTGGAAACACCATATATTTT
CASSLAPQVTGNTIYF
>TRBD2|.|TRBJ2-2|TRBV9
TGTGCCAGCAGCATCGGGGGGGCCGGCACCGGGGAGCTGTTTTTT
CASSIGGAGTGELFF
>TRBD1|few|TRBJ1-4|TRBV28
TGTGCCAGCAGTCCGGGGGACAGGGATAATGAAAAACTGTTTTTT
CASSPGDRDNEKLFF
>.|.|TRBJ1-3|TRBV9
TGTGCCAGCAGCGTAGGGCCAAGCGGAGTTGGCACCATATATTTT
CASSVGPSGVGTIYF
>.|few|TRBJ2-1|TRBV7-6
TGTGCCAGCAGCCCCGGCGGAGTCTTTTACAATGAGCAGTTCTTC
CASSPGGVFYNEQFF